What follows are 7 T cell receptor beta chains derived from one specimen sequenced in a study of blood T cells in healthy people across ages. For the second PCR, which ran for about 6 to 12 cycles, a sample-barcoded 5' primer and a J-beta primer mix were used. TCRdb re-derived calls from the 5' RACE reads in MiXCR, one entry per CDR3 protein. Among around 1.7 million distinct CDR3 sequences listed, over 25% were seen once. Sequencing was performed on blood. These receptors were obtained from a young woman in good health.

The chain recombines TRBV5-1 with TRBJ2-3; 9 bases are a match to TRBD2. Germline trimming cut 0 bases from V and 5 bases from J; bases unmatched to any gene: 7. The CDR3 covers 16 residues. Germline CDR1 is SGHRS and CDR2 is YFSETQ. Here the CDR3 reads CASSLGTSAMGDTQYF. The DNA for the CDR3 is TGCGCCAGCAGCTTGGGGACTAGCGCAATGGGAGATACGCAGTATTTT.

This clonotype turned up a few times. The rearrangement uses TRBV20-1 and TRBJ2-3, with TRBD1 identical over 7 bases. Germline lookup yields CDR1 DFQATT and CDR2 SNEGSKA (reference sequence). The ends lost 3 bases at V and 2 bases at J; junction bases unmatched: 5. The CDR3 is 14 residues long. CDR3 sequence: CSASPRGFTDTQYF. CDR3 in DNA: TGCAGTGCTAGTCCCAGGGGGTTCACAGATACGCAGTATTTT.

This clonotype was seen ten or more times. The chain has TRBV12-3 or TRBV12-4 and TRBJ2-5; 7 bases are shared with TRBD1. V lost 4 bases, J lost 7 bases, and 3 bases stayed unmatched. This CDR3 comprises 12 residues. This CDR3 reads CASSSTGMTQYF. The CDR3 DNA reads as TGTGCCAGCAGTTCGACAGGGATGACCCAGTACTTC.

The genes are TRBV28 and TRBJ1-1; D unresolved. The V gene's germline CDR1 is MDHEN and CDR2 SYDVKM. V lost 6 bases, J lost 7 bases, and 15 bases lay in between. The CDR3 is 13 amino acids. The CDR3 sequence is CASSTLPRGEAFF. Here the CDR3 DNA reads TGTGCCAGCAGCACCCTCCCGCGGGGTGAAGCTTTCTTT.

This clonotype was observed a few times. The gene calls are TRBV12-3 or TRBV12-4 and TRBJ2-3; maybe TRBD1 (7 bases). CDR3 size: 15 residues. V lost 3 bases to trimming and J lost 4 bases, with 14 bases between them. Here the CDR3 DNA reads TGTGCCAGCAGTTTGGGCAGGGGGGCCGCAGATACGCAGTATTTT. Protein: CASSLGRGAADTQYF.

This clonotype was seen at least ten times. The CDR3 spells CSASSDRVSYNEQFF. The CDR3 DNA reads as TGCAGTGCTAGCTCCGACAGGGTCTCCTACAATGAGCAGTTCTTC. The chain joins TRBV20-1 to TRBJ2-1; 7 bases align to TRBD1. Losses at the gene ends were 3 bases for V and 0 bases for J; bases not matched to a gene: 5. This CDR3 spans 15 amino acids. Germline V gives CDR1 DFQATT, CDR2 SNEGSKA (reference sequence).

The genes are TRBV7-2 and TRBJ1-2; no definite D call. The ends were cut back, 2 bases at V and 4 bases at J, with 11 bases in the middle. Germline V gene sequence: CDR1 SGHTA, CDR2 FQGNSA. The CDR3 runs 14 residues. The CDR3 DNA follows: TGTGCCAGCAGCTTATACCCGGGCCTCTATGGCTACACCTTC. Translation: CASSLYPGLYGYTF.